This T cell receptor (beta chain) was found in a study of T-cell reconstitution after alpha-beta-depleted transplantation in children. This clonotype has just a few counts. For TCRbeta, the library was prepared with unique molecular identifiers. Each CDR3 protein gets one entry after TCRdb re-called the PCR reads with MiXCR. The sample includes some 500,000 distinct CDR3 sequences, around 16% of them seen just once. This sequence was found in a human donor who donated a stem cell graft to a child with acute lymphoblastic leukemia. The sequencing here drew on PBMCs from the stem cell graft donor, taken from the stem cell graft.

The CDR3 sequence is CASSLGLDRLSYNEQFF. DNA for the CDR3: TGCGCCAGCAGCTTGGGATTAGACAGACTCTCCTACAATGAGCAGTTCTTC. J is TRBJ2-1 and V is TRBV5-1, with D perhaps TRBD1 (5 bases). The CDR3 has 17 amino acids. Trimming left V 0 bases short and J 0 bases short, with 13 bases between. Germline V gene lookup returns CDR1 SGHRS and CDR2 YFSETQ.